This TCR beta chain stems from a study of blood T cell repertoires in COVID-19. The germline gives CDR1 SEHNR, CDR2 FQNEAQ (reference sequence). Trimming removed 3 bases at V and 8 bases at J, with 10 bases between. The CDR3 totals 12 residues. The table came from immunoSEQ multiplex PCR; TCRdb's copy has only in-frame clones and leaves some out. The data contain about 73,000 clones, roughly nine tenths of them seen just once; the ten biggest clones take up approximately 15%. The gene calls are TRBV7-9 and TRBJ1-2; D is uncertain. The TCR sequence derives from a woman aged 80 or over with active or convalescent COVID-19. The specimen was peripheral blood. CDR3: CASSFSESGYTF. CDR3 nucleotide sequence: TGTGCCAGCAGCTTCAGCGAGTCCGGCTACACCTTC. The full variable domain, rest sourced from reference TRBV7-9 and TRBJ1-2, is DTGVSQNPRHKITKRGQNVTFRCDPISEHNRLYWYRQTLGQGPEFLTYFQNEAQLEKSRLLSDRFSAERPKGSFSTLEIQRTEQGDSAMYLCASSFSESGYTFGSGTRLTVV.